Sequencing of this T cell receptor beta chain was carried out in a study of cytomegalovirus exposure and HLA in healthy donors. This clone was detected a few times. Its specificity is unknown. Study-wide results and limits: Among the most significant clusters, several appeared linked to common viral pathogens in a later analysis. Researchers reported in a later analysis that a missense DCLRE1C variant was tied to TCR beta V- and J-gene trimming.

PCR used 60 Vbeta primers and 13 Jbeta primers. Authors' methods: Unique TCR beta chains numbered about 80 million in a later analysis, with roughly 10 million shared. Clones were sequenced by immunoSEQ multiplex PCR, and TCRdb holds only the in-frame ones, with some missing. That table furnishes V, J and clone size, whereas the DNA furnished D and trimming. Among 150,000 to 200,000 clones listed, approximately 78% were seen once. The specimen sequenced was PBMCs. The sequence came from a woman between 50 and 59 years old in good health and CMV-seropositive.

The CDR3 DNA reads as TGTGCCACCCTGGCCCGCTCCTACAATGAGCAGTTCTTC. Its translation is CATLARSYNEQFF. The chain joins TRBV6-1 to TRBJ2-1; D unresolved. The CDR3 has 13 amino acids. Trimming removed 10 bases from V and 0 bases from J, with 10 bases in between. CDR1 and CDR2 (germline): MNHNS, SASEGT.